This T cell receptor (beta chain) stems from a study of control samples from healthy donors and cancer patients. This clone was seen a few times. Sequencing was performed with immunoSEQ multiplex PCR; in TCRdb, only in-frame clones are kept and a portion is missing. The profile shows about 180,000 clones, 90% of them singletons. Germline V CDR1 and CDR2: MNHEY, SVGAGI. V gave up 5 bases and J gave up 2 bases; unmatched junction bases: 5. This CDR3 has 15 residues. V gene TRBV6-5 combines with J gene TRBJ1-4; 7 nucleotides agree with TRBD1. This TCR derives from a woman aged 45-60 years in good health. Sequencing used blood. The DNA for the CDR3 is TGTGCCAGCAGTAAGCAGGGGGGTACTAATGAAAAACTGTTTTTT. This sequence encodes CASSKQGGTNEKLFF.